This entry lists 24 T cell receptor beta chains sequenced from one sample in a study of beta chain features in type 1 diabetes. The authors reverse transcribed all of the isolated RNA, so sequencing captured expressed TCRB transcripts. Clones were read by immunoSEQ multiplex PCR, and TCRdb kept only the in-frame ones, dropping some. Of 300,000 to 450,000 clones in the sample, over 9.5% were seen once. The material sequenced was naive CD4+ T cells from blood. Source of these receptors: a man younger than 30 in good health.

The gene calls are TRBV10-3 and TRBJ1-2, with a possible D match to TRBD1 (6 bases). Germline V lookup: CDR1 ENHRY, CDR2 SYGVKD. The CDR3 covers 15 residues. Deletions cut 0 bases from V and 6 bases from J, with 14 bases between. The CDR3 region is CAISESVTGTHGYTF. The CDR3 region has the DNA TGTGCCATCAGTGAGTCCGTGACAGGAACCCATGGCTACACCTTC.

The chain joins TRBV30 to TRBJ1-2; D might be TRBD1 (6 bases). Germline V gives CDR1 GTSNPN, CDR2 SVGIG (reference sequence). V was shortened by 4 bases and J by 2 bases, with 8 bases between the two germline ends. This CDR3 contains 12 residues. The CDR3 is CAWTQGNYGYTF. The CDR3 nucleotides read TGTGCCTGGACCCAGGGGAACTATGGCTACACCTTC.

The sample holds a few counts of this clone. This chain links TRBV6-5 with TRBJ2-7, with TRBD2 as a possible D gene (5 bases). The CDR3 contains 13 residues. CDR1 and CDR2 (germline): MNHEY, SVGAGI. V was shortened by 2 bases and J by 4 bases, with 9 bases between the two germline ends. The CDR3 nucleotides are TGTGCCAGCAGTTACGAGCGGACGTACGAGCAGTACTTC. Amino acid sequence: CASSYERTYEQYF.

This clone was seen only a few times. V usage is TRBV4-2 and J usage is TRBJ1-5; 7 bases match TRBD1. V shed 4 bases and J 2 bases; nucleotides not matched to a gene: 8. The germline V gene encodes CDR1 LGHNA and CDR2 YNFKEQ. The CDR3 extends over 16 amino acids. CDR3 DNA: TGTGCCAGCAGCCGACAGACAGGGAACGGCAATCAGCCCCAGCATTTT. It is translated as CASSRQTGNGNQPQHF.

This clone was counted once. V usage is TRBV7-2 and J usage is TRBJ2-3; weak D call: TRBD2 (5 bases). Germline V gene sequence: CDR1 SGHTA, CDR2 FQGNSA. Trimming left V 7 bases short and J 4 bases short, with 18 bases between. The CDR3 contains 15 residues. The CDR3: CASTYYEGRADTQYF. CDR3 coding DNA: TGTGCCAGCACCTATTACGAGGGTAGGGCAGATACGCAGTATTTT.

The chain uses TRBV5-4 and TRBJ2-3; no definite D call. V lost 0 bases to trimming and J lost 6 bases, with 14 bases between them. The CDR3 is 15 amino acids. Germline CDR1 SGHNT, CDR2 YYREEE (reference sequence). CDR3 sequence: CASSLAGSRSDTQYF. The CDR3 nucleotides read TGTGCCAGCAGCTTGGCCGGGTCGCGCTCGGATACGCAGTATTTT.

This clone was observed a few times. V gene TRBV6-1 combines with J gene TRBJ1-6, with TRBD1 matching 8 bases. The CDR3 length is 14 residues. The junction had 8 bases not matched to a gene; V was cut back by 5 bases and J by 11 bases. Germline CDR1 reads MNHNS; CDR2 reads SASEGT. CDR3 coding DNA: TGTGCCAGCAGTATTGGACAGGGAGCTACACCCCTCCACTTT. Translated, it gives CASSIGQGATPLHF.

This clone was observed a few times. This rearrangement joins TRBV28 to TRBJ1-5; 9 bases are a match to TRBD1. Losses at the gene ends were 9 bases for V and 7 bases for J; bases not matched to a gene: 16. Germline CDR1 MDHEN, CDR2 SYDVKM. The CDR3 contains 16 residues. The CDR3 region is CASLRGQGWSVQPQHF. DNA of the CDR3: TGTGCCAGTTTAAGGGGACAGGGTTGGTCAGTGCAGCCCCAGCATTTT. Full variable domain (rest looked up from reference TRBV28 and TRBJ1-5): DVKVTQSSRYLVKRTGEKVFLECVQDMDHENMFWYRQDPGLGLRLIYFSYDVKMKEKGDIPEGYSVSREKKERFSLILESASTNQTSMYLCASLRGQGWSVQPQHFGDGTRLSIL.

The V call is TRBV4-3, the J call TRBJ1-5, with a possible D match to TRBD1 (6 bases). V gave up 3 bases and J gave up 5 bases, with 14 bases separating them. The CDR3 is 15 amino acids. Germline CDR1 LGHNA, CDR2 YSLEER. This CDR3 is CASSQLATGHQPQHF. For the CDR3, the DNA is TGCGCCAGCAGCCAGCTTGCAACAGGGCATCAGCCCCAGCATTTT.

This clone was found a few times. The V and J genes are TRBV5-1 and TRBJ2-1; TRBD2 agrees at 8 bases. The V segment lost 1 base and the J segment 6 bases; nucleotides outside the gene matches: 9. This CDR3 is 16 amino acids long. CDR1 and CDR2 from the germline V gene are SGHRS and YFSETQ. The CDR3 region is CASSLILSGGANEQFF. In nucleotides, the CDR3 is TGCGCCAGCAGCTTGATCCTCAGCGGGGGTGCCAATGAGCAGTTCTTC. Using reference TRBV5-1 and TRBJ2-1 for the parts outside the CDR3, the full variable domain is KAGVTQTPRYLIKTRGQQVTLSCSPISGHRSVSWYQQTPGQGLQFLFEYFSETQRNKGNFPGRFSGRQFSNSRSEMNVSTLELGDSALYLCASSLILSGGANEQFFGPGTRLTVL.

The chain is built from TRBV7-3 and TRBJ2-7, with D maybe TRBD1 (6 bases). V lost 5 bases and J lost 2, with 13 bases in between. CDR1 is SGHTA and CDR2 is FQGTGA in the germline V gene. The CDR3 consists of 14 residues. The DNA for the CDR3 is TGTGCCAGCAGCCCAACCGGGACAACCTACGAGCAGTACTTC. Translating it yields CASSPTGTTYEQYF.

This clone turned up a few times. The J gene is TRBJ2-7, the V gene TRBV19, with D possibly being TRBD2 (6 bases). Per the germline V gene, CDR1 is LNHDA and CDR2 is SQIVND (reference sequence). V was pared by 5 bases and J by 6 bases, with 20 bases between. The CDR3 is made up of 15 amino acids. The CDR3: CASSSRDPGTREQYF. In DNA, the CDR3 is TGTGCCAGTAGTTCCCGGGACCCAGGGACTCGCGAGCAGTACTTC.

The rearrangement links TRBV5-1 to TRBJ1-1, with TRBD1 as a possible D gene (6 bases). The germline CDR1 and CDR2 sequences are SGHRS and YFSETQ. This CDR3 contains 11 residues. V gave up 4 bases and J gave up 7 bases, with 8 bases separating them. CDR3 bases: TGCGCCAGCAGCCAGGGACATGAAGCTTTCTTT. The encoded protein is CASSQGHEAFF.

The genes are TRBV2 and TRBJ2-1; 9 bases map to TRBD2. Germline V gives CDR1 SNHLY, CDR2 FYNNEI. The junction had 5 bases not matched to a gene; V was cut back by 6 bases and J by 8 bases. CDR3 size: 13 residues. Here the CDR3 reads CASREREADEQFF. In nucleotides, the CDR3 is TGTGCCAGCAGGGAGCGGGAGGCAGATGAGCAGTTCTTC.

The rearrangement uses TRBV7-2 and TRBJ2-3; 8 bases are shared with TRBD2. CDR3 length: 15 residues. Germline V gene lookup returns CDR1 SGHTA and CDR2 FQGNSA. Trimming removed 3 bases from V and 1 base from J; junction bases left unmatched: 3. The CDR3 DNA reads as TGTGCCAGCAGCTTCCTGACTAGCGGCACAGATACGCAGTATTTT. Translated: CASSFLTSGTDTQYF.

The chain's CDR3 is CASSLDGQGGEGYTF. Written as DNA, the CDR3 is TGCGCCAGCAGCTTGGATGGGCAGGGGGGCGAAGGCTACACCTTC. V and J are TRBV5-1 and TRBJ1-2; 7 positions agree with TRBD1. Germline V gene data show CDR1 as SGHRS and CDR2 as YFSETQ. The CDR3 sequence is 15 residues long. The ends lost 0 bases at V and 8 bases at J; junction bases unmatched: 10. The full variable domain, with the rest looked up from reference TRBV5-1 and TRBJ1-2, is KAGVTQTPRYLIKTRGQQVTLSCSPISGHRSVSWYQQTPGQGLQFLFEYFSETQRNKGNFPGRFSGRQFSNSRSEMNVSTLELGDSALYLCASSLDGQGGEGYTFGSGTRLTVV.

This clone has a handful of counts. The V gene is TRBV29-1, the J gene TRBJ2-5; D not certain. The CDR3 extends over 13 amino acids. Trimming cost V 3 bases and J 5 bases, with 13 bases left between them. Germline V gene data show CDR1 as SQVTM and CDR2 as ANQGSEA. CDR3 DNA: TGCAGCGTTGAGGGCCTCCTTAAGGAGACCCAGTACTTC. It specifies CSVEGLLKETQYF.

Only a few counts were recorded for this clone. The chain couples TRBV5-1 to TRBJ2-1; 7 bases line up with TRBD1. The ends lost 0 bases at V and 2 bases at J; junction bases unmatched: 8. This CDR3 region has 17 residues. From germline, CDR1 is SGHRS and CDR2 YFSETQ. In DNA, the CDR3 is TGCGCCAGCAGCTTGGCCAGACAGGGCCTGGCCTACAATGAGCAGTTCTTC. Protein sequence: CASSLARQGLAYNEQFF.

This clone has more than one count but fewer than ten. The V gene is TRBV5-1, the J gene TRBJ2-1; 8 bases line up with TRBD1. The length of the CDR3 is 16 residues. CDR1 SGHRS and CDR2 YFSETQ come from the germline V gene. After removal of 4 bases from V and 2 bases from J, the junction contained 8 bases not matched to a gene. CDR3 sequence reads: CASSEDRAGAYNEQFF. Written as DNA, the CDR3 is TGCGCCAGCAGCGAGGACAGGGCAGGGGCCTACAATGAGCAGTTCTTC.

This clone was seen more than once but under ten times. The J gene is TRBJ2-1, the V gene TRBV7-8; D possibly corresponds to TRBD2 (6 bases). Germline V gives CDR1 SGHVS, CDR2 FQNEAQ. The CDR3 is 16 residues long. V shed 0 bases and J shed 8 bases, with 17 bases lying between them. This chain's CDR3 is CASSLASLARRDEQFF. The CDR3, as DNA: TGTGCCAGCAGCTTAGCGAGCCTAGCGCGCCGCGATGAGCAGTTCTTC.

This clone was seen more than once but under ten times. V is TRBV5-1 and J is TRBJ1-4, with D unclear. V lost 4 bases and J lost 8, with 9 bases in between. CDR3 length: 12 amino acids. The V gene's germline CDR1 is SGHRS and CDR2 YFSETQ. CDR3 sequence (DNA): TGCGCCAGCAGCCCGAGAGGAGAAAAACTGTTTTTT. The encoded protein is CASSPRGEKLFF.

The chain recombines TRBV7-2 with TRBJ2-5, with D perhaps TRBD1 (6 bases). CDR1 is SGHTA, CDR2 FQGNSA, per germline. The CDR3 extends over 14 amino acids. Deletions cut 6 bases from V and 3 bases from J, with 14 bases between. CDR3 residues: CASSSGGSEETQYF. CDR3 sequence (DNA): TGTGCCAGCAGTTCTGGGGGCAGCGAAGAGACCCAGTACTTC. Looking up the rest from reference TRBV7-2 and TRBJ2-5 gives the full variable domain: GAGVSQSPSNKVTEKGKDVELRCDPISGHTALYWYRQSLGQGLEFLIYFQGNSAPDKSGLPSDRFSAERTGGSVSTLTIQRTQQEDSAVYLCASSSGGSEETQYFGPGTRLLVL.

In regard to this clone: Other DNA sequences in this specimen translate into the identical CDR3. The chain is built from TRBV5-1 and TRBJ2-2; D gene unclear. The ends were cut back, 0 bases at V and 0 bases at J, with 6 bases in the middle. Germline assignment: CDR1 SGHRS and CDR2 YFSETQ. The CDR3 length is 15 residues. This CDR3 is CASSLGTANTGELFF. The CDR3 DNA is TGCGCCAGCAGCTTGGGTACAGCGAACACCGGGGAGCTGTTTTTT.

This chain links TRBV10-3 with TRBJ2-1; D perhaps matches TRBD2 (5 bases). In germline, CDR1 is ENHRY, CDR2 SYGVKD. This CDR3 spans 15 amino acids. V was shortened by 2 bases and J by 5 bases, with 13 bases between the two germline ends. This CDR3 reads CAISEVANKNNEQFF. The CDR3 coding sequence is TGTGCCATCAGTGAGGTAGCGAACAAAAACAATGAGCAGTTCTTC.